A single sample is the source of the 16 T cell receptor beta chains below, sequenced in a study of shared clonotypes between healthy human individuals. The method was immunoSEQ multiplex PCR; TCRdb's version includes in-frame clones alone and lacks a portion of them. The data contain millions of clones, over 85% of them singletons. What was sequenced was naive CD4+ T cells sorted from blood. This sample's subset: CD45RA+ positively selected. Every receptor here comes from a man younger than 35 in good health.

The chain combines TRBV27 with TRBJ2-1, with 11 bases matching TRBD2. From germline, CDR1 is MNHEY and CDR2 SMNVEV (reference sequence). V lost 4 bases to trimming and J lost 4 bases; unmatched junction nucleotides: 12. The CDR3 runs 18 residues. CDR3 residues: CASSWGLAVASGYNEQFF. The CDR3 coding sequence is TGTGCCAGCAGTTGGGGACTAGCGGTAGCCTCTGGGTACAATGAGCAGTTCTTC.

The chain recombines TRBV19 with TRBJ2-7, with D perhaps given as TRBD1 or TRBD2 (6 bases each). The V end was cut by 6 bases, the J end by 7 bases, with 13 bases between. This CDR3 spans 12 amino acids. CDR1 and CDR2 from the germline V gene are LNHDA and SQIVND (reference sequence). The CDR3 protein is CASSQQGREQYF. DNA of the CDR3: TGTGCCAGTAGCCAGCAGGGGAGGGAGCAGTACTTC.

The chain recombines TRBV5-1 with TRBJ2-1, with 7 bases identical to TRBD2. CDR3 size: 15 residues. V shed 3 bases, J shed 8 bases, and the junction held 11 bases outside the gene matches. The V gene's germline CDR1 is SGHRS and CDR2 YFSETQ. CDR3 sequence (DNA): TGCGCCAGCAGCTCTACTAGCGAGGGCTGGGATGAGCAGTTCTTC. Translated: CASSSTSEGWDEQFF. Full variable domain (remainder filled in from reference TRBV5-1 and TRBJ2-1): KAGVTQTPRYLIKTRGQQVTLSCSPISGHRSVSWYQQTPGQGLQFLFEYFSETQRNKGNFPGRFSGRQFSNSRSEMNVSTLELGDSALYLCASSSTSEGWDEQFFGPGTRLTVL.

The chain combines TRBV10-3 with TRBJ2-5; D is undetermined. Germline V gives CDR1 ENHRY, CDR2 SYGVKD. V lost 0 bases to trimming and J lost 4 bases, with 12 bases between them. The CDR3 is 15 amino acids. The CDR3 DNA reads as TGTGCCATCAGTGAGTCGGGCCTAATGGGAGAGACCCAGTACTTC. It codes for CAISESGLMGETQYF.

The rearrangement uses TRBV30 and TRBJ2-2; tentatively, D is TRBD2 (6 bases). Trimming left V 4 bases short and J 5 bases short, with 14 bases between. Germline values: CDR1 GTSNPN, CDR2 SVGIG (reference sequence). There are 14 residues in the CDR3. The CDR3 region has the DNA TGTGCCTGGAACTCTGGGAGGAGTACCGGGGAGCTGTTTTTT. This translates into CAWNSGRSTGELFF.

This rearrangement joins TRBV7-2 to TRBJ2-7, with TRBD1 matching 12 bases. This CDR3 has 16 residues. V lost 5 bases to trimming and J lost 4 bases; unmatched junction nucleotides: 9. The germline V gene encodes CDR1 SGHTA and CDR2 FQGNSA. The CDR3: CASSLTGTGGVYEQYF. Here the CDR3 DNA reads TGTGCCAGCAGCCTTACCGGGACAGGGGGCGTTTACGAGCAGTACTTC. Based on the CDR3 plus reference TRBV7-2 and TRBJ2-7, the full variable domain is GAGVSQSPSNKVTEKGKDVELRCDPISGHTALYWYRQSLGQGLEFLIYFQGNSAPDKSGLPSDRFSAERTGGSVSTLTIQRTQQEDSAVYLCASSLTGTGGVYEQYFGPGTRLTVT.

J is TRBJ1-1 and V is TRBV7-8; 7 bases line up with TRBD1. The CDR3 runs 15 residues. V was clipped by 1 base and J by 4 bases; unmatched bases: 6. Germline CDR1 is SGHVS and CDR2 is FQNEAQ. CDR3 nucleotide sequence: TGTGCCAGCAGCTTAGTGGGACAGAAGCCCACTGAAGCTTTCTTT. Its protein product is CASSLVGQKPTEAFF.

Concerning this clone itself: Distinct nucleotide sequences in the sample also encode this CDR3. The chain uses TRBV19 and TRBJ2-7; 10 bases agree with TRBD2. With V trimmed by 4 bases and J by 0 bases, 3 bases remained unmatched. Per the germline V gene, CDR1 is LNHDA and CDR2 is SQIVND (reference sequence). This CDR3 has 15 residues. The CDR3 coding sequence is TGTGCCAGTAGTAGCTGGACTAGCGGCTCCTACGAGCAGTACTTC. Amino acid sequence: CASSSWTSGSYEQYF.

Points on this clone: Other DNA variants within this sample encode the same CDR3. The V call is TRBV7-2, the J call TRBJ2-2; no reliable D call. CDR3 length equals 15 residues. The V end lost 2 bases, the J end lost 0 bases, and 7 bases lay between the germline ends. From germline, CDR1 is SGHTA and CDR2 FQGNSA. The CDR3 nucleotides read TGTGCCAGCAGCTTACTCCCTGCGAACACCGGGGAGCTGTTTTTT. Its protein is CASSLLPANTGELFF.

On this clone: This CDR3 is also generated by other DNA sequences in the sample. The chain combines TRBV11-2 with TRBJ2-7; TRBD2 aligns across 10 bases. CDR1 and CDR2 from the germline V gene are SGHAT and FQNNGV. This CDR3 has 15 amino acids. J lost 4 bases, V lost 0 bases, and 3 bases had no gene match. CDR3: CASSLELAGNYEQYF. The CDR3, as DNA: TGTGCCAGCAGCTTAGAACTAGCGGGAAATTACGAGCAGTACTTC.

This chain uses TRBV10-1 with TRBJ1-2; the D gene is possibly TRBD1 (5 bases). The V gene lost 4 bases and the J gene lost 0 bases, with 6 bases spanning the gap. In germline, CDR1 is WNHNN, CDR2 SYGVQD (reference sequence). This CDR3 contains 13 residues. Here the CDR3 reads CASSGQTNYGYTF. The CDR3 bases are TGCGCCAGCAGTGGACAGACTAACTATGGCTACACCTTC.

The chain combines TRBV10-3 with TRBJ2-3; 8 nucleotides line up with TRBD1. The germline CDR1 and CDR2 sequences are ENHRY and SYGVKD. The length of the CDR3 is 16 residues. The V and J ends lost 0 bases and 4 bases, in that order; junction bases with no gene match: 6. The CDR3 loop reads CAISESGRGQSDTQYF. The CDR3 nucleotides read TGTGCCATCAGTGAGTCGGGCAGGGGGCAATCAGATACGCAGTATTTT.

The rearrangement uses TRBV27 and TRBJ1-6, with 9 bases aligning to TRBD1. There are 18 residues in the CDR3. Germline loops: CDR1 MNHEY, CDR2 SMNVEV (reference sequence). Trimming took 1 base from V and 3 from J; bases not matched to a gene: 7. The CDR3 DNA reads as TGTGCCAGCAGTTTATTAGGGGACAGGGTCCGCTATAATTCACCCCTCCACTTT. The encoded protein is CASSLLGDRVRYNSPLHF.

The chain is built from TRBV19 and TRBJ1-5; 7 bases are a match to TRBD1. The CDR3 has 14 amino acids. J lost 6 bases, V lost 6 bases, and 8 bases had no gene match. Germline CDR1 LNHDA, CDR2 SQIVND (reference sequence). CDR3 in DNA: TGTGCCAGTAGACCGGCAGGGGGAGGTCAGCCCCAGCATTTT. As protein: CASRPAGGGQPQHF.

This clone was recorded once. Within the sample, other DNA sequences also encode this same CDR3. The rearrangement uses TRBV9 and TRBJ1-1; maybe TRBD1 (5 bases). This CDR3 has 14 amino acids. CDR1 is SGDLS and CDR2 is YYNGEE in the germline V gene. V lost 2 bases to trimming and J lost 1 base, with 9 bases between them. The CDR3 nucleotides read TGTGCCAGCAGCGTTACGGGGCAGAACACTGAAGCTTTCTTT. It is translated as CASSVTGQNTEAFF.

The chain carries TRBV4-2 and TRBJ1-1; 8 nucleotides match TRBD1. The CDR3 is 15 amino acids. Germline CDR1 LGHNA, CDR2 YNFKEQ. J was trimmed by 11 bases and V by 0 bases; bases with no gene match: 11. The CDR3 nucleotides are TGTGCCAGCAGCCAAGATCTTACGGACAGGGTTCGGGCTTTCTTT. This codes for CASSQDLTDRVRAFF.